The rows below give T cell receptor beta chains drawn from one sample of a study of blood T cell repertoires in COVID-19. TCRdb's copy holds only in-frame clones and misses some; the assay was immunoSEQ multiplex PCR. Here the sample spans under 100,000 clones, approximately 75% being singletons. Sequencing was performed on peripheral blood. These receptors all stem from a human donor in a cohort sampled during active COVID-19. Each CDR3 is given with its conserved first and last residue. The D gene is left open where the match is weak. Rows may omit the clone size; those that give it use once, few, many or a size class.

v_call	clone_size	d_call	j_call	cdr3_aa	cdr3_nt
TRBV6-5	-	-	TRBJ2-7	CASRGLNGYEQYF	TGTGCCAGCAGGGGGCTGAATGGGTACGAGCAGTACTTC
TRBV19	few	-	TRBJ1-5	CASSIRQGRGQPQHF	TGTGCCAGTAGTATAAGGCAGGGGCGCGGTCAGCCCCAGCATTTT
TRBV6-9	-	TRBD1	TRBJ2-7	CASGRGQNTEPSSYEQYF	TGTGCCAGCGGAAGGGGGCAAAATACTGAACCTAGCTCCTACGAGCAGTACTTC
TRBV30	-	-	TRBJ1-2	CAWSPRINYGYTF	TGTGCCTGGAGTCCCAGAATTAATTATGGCTACACCTTC
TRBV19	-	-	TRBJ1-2	CASTQRGGTTDYTF	TGTGCCAGTACTCAGCGGGGAGGAACGACGGACTACACCTTC
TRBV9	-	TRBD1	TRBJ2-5	CASSGQGGDQETQYF	TGTGCCAGCAGCGGACAGGGTGGGGACCAAGAGACCCAGTACTTC
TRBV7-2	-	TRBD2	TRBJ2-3	CASSSPAGDTQYF	TGTGCCAGCAGCTCTCCAGCGGGGGATACGCAGTATTTT
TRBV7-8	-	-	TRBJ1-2	CASSLVAAASEGYTF	TGTGCCAGCAGCTTAGTGGCTGCAGCCTCGGAGGGCTACACCTTC
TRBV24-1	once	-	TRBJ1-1	CATSDYGSQAFF	TGTGCCACCAGTGATTACGGGAGCCAAGCTTTCTTT
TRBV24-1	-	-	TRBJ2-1	CATSDLRGRGGNEQFF	TGTGCCACCAGTGATTTAAGAGGTAGGGGCGGCAATGAGCAGTTCTTC
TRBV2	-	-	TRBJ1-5	CASSGTNVEQPQHF	TGTGCCAGCAGTGGGACAAACGTGGAACAGCCCCAGCATTTT
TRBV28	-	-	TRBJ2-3	CASSPTGGTDTQYF	TGTGCCAGCAGTCCGACAGGCGGCACAGATACGCAGTATTTT
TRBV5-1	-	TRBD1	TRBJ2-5	CASSLQGGEETQYF	TGCGCCAGCAGCTTACAGGGGGGCGAGGAGACCCAGTACTTC
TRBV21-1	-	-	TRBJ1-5	CASSSLNQPQHF	TGTGCCAGCAGCTCTCTCAATCAGCCCCAGCATTTT
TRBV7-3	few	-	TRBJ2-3	CASSLTRVRTDTQYF	TGTGCCAGCAGCTTAACCAGGGTTCGCACAGATACGCAGTATTTT
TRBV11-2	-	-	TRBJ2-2	CASSFQGGTGELFF	TGTGCCAGCAGCTTCCAGGGTGGAACCGGGGAGCTGTTTTTT
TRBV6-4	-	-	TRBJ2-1	CASSETPEGYNEQFF	TGTGCCAGCAGTGAAACCCCCGAGGGCTACAATGAGCAGTTCTTC
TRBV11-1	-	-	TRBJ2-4	CASSHETGDIQYF	TGTGCCAGCAGCCATGAGACGGGAGACATTCAGTACTTC
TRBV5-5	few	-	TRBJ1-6	CASSLGRNSPLHF	TGTGCCAGCAGCCTAGGAAGGAATTCACCCCTCCACTTT
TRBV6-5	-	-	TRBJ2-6	CAISVRAGANVLTF	TGTGCCATCTCAGTTCGGGCTGGGGCCAACGTCCTGACTTTC
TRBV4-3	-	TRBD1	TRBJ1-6	CASSQGTAQSSYNSPLHF	TGCGCCAGCAGCCAGGGGACAGCCCAAAGCTCCTATAATTCACCCCTCCACTTT
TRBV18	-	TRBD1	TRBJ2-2	CASSQGTGPTGELFF	TGTGCCAGCTCACAAGGGACAGGGCCCACCGGGGAGCTGTTTTTT
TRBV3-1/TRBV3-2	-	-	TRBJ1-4	CASSLGPAGANEKLFF	TGTGCCAGCAGCCTCGGCCCTGCGGGGGCTAATGAAAAACTGTTTTTT
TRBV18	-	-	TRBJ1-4	CASSPRDTTTNEKLFF	TGTGCCAGCTCACCACGCGACACCACAACTAATGAAAAACTGTTTTTT
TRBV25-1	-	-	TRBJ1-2	CASSMGRGYGYTF	TGTGCCAGCAGCATGGGGAGGGGTTATGGCTACACCTTC
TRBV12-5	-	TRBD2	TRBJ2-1	CASGSPLTSGGPLRGDEQFF	TGTGCTAGTGGTTCCCCATTAACTAGCGGGGGACCCCTAAGAGGGGATGAGCAGTTCTTC
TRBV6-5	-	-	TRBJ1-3	CASSRGNTIYF	TGTGCCAGCAGTCGTGGAAACACCATATATTTT
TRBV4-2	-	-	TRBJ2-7	CASSQDRNRAGEQYF	TGTGCCAGCAGCCAAGATAGGAACAGGGCTGGAGAGCAGTACTTC
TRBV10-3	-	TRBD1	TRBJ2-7	CAISEDRVWVYEQYF	TGTGCCATCAGTGAGGACAGGGTTTGGGTCTACGAGCAGTACTTC
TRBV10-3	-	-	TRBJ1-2	CAISLGGYGYTF	TGTGCCATCAGTCTGGGGGGCTATGGCTACACCTTC
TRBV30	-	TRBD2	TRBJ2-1	CAWSGGGLTRNEQFF	TGTGCCTGGAGTGGGGGGGGACTGACTAGGAATGAGCAGTTCTTC